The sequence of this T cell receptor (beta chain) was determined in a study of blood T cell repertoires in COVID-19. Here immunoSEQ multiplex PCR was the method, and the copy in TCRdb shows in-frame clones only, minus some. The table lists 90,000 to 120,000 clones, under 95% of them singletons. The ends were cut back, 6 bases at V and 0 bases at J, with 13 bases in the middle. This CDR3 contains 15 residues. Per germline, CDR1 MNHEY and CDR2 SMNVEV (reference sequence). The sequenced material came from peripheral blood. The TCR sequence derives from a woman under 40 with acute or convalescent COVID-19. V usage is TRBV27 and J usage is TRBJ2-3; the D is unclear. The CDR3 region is CASSLVLSSTDTQYF. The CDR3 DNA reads TGTGCCAGCAGCTTAGTTCTTTCTAGCACAGATACGCAGTATTTT.